This T cell receptor (beta chain) was retrieved from a study of blood T cell repertoires in COVID-19. Study-wide background: Some COVID-19 samples were acute and others convalescent; all came from the United States, Italy and Spain. T cells, B-cell-depleted T cells, or PBMCs provided the cDNA or gDNA that served as material.

How the authors handled the data: Reference gene primer amplification in the assay estimated nucleated cell counts. TCRdb keeps only in-frame clones here, not all; method: immunoSEQ multiplex PCR. The V and J calls and the clone size are those of that table, but D and trimming were determined from the DNA. The repertoire holds 95,000 to 100,000 clones, with 80% to 90% as singletons. The CDR3 runs 11 residues. The V end lost 5 bases, the J end lost 3 bases, and 5 bases lay between the germline ends. Germline V gene data show CDR1 as SEHNR and CDR2 as FQNEAQ (reference sequence). Followed over time, Seattle patients had been enrolled while infection was active. This clone was counted once.

The chain has TRBV7-9 and TRBJ2-7, with D hard to call. This clonotype was obtained from a human donor with COVID-19, enrolled during active disease. The donor label of this sample is uncertain. The sequenced sample consisted of peripheral blood. The CDR3 coding sequence is TGTGCCAGCAGCCTTCTCTACGAGCAGTACTTC. Protein product: CASSLLYEQYF.